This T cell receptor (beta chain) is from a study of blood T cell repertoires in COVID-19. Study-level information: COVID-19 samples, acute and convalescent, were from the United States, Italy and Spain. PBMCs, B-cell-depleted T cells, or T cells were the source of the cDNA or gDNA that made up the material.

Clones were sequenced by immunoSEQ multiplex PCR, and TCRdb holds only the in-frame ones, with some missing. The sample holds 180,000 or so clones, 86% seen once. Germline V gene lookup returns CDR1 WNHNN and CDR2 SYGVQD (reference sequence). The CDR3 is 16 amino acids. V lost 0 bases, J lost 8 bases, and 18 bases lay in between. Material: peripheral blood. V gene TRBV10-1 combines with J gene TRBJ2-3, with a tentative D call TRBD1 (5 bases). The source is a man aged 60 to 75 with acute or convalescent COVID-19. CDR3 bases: TGCGCCAGCAGTGAGTCTGATGGGGCCGCTGGTGGTACGCAGTATTTT. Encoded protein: CASSESDGAAGGTQYF.